Presented here are 22 T cell receptor beta chains from one specimen sequenced in a study of CXCR3-negative and CXCR3-positive naive CD8 T cells. These receptors' antigens are unknown. Findings and limits, study-wide: A higher hydrophobicity marked the TRB CDR3s of CXCR3-positive naive cells versus CXCR3-negative naive cells.

The authors made the TRB cDNA libraries by 5' RACE using UMI labels. TCRdb re-analyzed the 5' RACE reads; it lists each CDR3 protein once, without DNA. The table for this sample gives some 140,000 distinct CDR3 sequences. The sample consisted of naive CXCR3+ CD8+ T cells from blood. Sample subset: CD45RO-CCR7+CD27+CD95- naive CD8+ T cells expressing CXCR3 (TNR3+). The receptors come from a human donor in good health. Some clones in this sample may be carry-over from other donors' samples.

The chain combines TRBV20-1 with TRBJ2-2; the D gene TCRdb calls, TRBD2, cannot be checked with no DNA. Germline CDR1 is DFQATT and CDR2 is SNEGSKA (reference sequence). The CDR3 is 14 residues long. The CDR3 sequence: CSARDFTEAGELFF.

The chain carries TRBV29-1 and TRBJ1-2; TCRdb picks TRBD1, but there is no DNA to check that call. CDR3 length: 13 amino acids. Germline CDR1 is SQVTM and CDR2 is ANQGSEA. The CDR3 here is CSVTGGAYYGYTF.

The chain recombines TRBV7-3 with TRBJ2-1; TCRdb indicates TRBD2, and absent DNA this call remains unverified. The CDR3 consists of 16 residues. From germline, CDR1 is SGHTA and CDR2 FQGTGA. CDR3 loop: CASSLNPGLANNEQFF.

The rearrangement joins TRBV9 to TRBJ2-1; TCRdb returns TRBD2, unconfirmable since there is no DNA. Germline CDR1 SGDLS, CDR2 YYNGEE. CDR3 length: 13 residues. This chain's CDR3 is CATGSSGSNEQFF.

The V and J genes are TRBV7-2 and TRBJ2-7. CDR1 SGHTA and CDR2 FQGNSA come from the germline V gene. The CDR3 runs 14 residues. CDR3 region: CASSSTGSSYEQYF.

CDR3 protein: CASSFGQGGTDTQYF. The V call is TRBV6-6, the J call TRBJ2-3; TCRdb reports TRBD1, a call that lacks DNA to check it against. The germline V gene encodes CDR1 MNHNY and CDR2 SVGAGI (reference sequence). This CDR3 spans 15 amino acids.

V usage is TRBV4-1 and J usage is TRBJ2-7; TCRdb picks TRBD1, but there is no DNA to check that call. CDR3 length: 15 residues. CDR1 is MGHRA and CDR2 is YSYEKL in the germline V gene. The CDR3 sequence: CASSLPGQGAGEQYF.

The V call is TRBV5-1, the J call TRBJ1-1; there is no DNA to check the TCRdb D call of TRBD1. The CDR3 consists of 14 residues. Germline CDR1 SGHRS, CDR2 YFSETQ. The CDR3 spells CASRFDGANTEAFF. The variable domain in full, completed from reference TRBV5-1 and TRBJ1-1, reads KAGVTQTPRYLIKTRGQQVTLSCSPISGHRSVSWYQQTPGQGLQFLFEYFSETQRNKGNFPGRFSGRQFSNSRSEMNVSTLELGDSALYLCASRFDGANTEAFFGQGTRLTVV.

V usage is TRBV11-2 and J usage is TRBJ2-7; the D call of TRBD1 rests on TCRdb alone, since no DNA is present to check it. The CDR3 totals 14 residues. Germline CDR1 and CDR2: SGHAT and FQNNGV. The CDR3 is CASSLWDTTYEQYF.

The chain is built from TRBV6-2 or TRBV6-3 and TRBJ2-7. The germline V gene has CDR1 MNHEY and CDR2 SVGEGT. CDR3 size: 13 residues. CDR3 sequence: CASSSAGDYEQYF.

The chain uses TRBV28 and TRBJ2-7; TCRdb's assignment of TRBD1 cannot be checked, as there is no DNA. The CDR3 spans 14 residues. CDR1 and CDR2 from the germline V gene are MDHEN and SYDVKM. CDR3 amino acids: CASSLFRGAYEQYF.

The CDR3 spells CASSLVVTGNQETQYF. The genes are TRBV5-1 and TRBJ2-5; no DNA is available, so the TRBD1 call from TCRdb remains unchecked. The CDR3 length is 16 residues. Germline CDR1 SGHRS, CDR2 YFSETQ.

This chain connects TRBV4-1 to TRBJ2-3; no DNA is available, so the TRBD1 call from TCRdb remains unchecked. The CDR3 is made up of 17 amino acids. Germline V gene lookup returns CDR1 MGHRA and CDR2 YSYEKL. This chain's CDR3 is CASRLWPGQGTTDTQYF.

This chain uses TRBV6-6 with TRBJ2-1. Germline V gives CDR1 MNHNY, CDR2 SVGAGI (reference sequence). The CDR3 length is 11 residues. CDR3 sequence: CASSVYNEQFF.

The chain employs TRBV29-1 and TRBJ2-3; TCRdb's D call, TRBD1, is unchecked because there is no DNA. The germline V gene has CDR1 SQVTM and CDR2 ANQGSEA. CDR3 size: 16 residues. The CDR3 region is CSAEDHGAVGTDTQYF.

This chain connects TRBV28 to TRBJ2-7; TCRdb proposes TRBD1, but this gene call is untestable without DNA. CDR3 size: 13 residues. CDR1 and CDR2 (germline): MDHEN, SYDVKM. The chain's CDR3 is CASSYRGPYEQYF.

The genes are TRBV12-3 or TRBV12-4 and TRBJ2-3; lacking DNA, the TRBD2 call made by TCRdb goes unchecked. The CDR3 loop spans 15 amino acids. This chain's CDR3 is CASSLDATGRLSQYF.

This rearrangement joins TRBV6-2 or TRBV6-3 to TRBJ2-7. CDR3 length: 15 amino acids. From germline, CDR1 is MNHEY and CDR2 SVGEGT. Here the CDR3 reads CASSYSISTTYEQYF.

The rearrangement joins TRBV28 to TRBJ2-1; TCRdb reports TRBD2, a call that lacks DNA to check it against. The CDR3 has 15 residues. In germline, CDR1 is MDHEN, CDR2 SYDVKM. CDR3 amino acids: CASSLINAGGGEQFF.

The chain carries TRBV28 and TRBJ2-7; TCRdb proposes TRBD2, but this gene call is untestable without DNA. CDR1 MDHEN and CDR2 SYDVKM come from the germline V gene. The CDR3 runs to 17 residues. The CDR3 protein is CASSFRTDTFPSYEQYF.

V gene TRBV7-8 combines with J gene TRBJ1-2. This CDR3 comprises 12 residues. CDR1 SGHVS and CDR2 FQNEAQ come from the germline V gene. The CDR3 spells CASSLKWDGYTF.

The V gene is TRBV6-5, the J gene TRBJ2-3; TCRdb returns TRBD2, unconfirmable since there is no DNA. This CDR3 has 15 amino acids. Per germline, CDR1 MNHEY and CDR2 SVGAGI. CDR3 in amino acids: CASSLTSRSTDTQYF.